The clone carrying this TCR beta chain has ten or more counts. The antigen is not known. The data stem from a study of T cells in Graves' hyperthyroidism and ophthalmopathy. About the research overall: Peripheral blood was taken when the disease was first diagnosed, before any treatment began.

It was RNA transcripts that yielded the amplified TCR beta CDR3 regions. Researchers ran a first-round RT-PCR on the TCR CDR3 using the HTBI primer set. Each CDR3 protein gets one entry after TCRdb re-called the multiplex PCR reads with MiXCR. The data contain about 600,000 distinct CDR3 sequences, roughly a sixth of them singletons. Pregnant or lactating patients were excluded, as were those with uncontrolled infection or other autoimmune disease. The germline CDR1 and CDR2 sequences are SNHLY and FYNNEI. Trimming stripped 8 bases from V and 4 bases from J, with 12 bases between. This CDR3 spans 13 amino acids. Findings and limits, study-wide: Blood also showed most of the thyroid clonotypes that were expanded above 0.001.

The sequencing sample was made of blood. The TCR was taken from a woman aged 40 to 50 with Graves' ophthalmopathy. The chain is built from TRBV2 and TRBJ2-1; D remains ambiguous. This CDR3 reads CASVLGAYNEQFF. CDR3 sequence (DNA): TGTGCCAGCGTTCTAGGCGCGTACAATGAGCAGTTCTTC.